These 20 T cell receptor beta chains originate from one sample sequenced in a study of cytomegalovirus exposure and HLA in healthy donors. Primers: 60 Vbeta forward and 13 Jbeta reverse. TCRdb keeps only in-frame clones here, not all; method: immunoSEQ multiplex PCR. The table lists 150,000 or so clones, around 78% of them singletons. Material: PBMCs. Every receptor here comes from a woman between 35 and 50 years old in good health and CMV-seronegative.

CDR3 protein: CASSEKGHSGGGYTF. In DNA form, the CDR3 reads TGTGCCAGCAGTGAAAAGGGACATTCGGGAGGAGGCTACACCTTC. The gene calls are TRBV6-1 and TRBJ1-2, with a tentative D call TRBD1 (6 bases). The CDR3 is 15 residues long. V was trimmed by 2 bases and J by 8 bases, leaving 18 bases between them. CDR1 and CDR2 from the germline V gene are MNHNS and SASEGT.

The rearrangement uses TRBV7-3 and TRBJ1-2, with TRBD1 as a possible D gene (6 bases). V lost 5 bases to trimming and J lost 5 bases, with 12 bases between them. CDR3 length: 13 residues. Germline assignment: CDR1 SGHTA and CDR2 FQGTGA. The CDR3 here is CASSAGVGYGYTF. The CDR3 DNA follows: TGTGCCAGCAGCGCAGGGGTAGGGTATGGCTACACCTTC.

This chain joins TRBV28 and TRBJ1-5; D ambiguous. Germline V gives CDR1 MDHEN, CDR2 SYDVKM. The ends were cut back, 3 bases at V and 9 bases at J, with 12 bases in the middle. The CDR3 is 13 residues long. The CDR3 region is CASSFSGSRPQHF. The CDR3 DNA reads as TGTGCCAGCAGTTTTTCAGGATCCCGGCCCCAGCATTTT.

About this clone: No conserved phenylalanine or tryptophan is present at the end of the CDR3, so a read error is the likely explanation. The DNA is left out, because the CDR3 cannot be placed on it with certainty; the CDR3 is given as TCRdb lists it. The rearrangement links TRBV4-1 to TRBJ1-5; the DNA was not compared with TRBD1, the D call given in the table. Germline CDR1 and CDR2: MGHRA and YSYEKL. The CDR3 spans 9 residues, counting both ends. CDR3 protein: CASSQDWAA.

V gene TRBV18 combines with J gene TRBJ2-1, with 16 nucleotides matching TRBD2. The V gene end was trimmed by 0 bases and the J gene end by 7 bases; junction bases not matched to a gene: 3. CDR1 is KGHSH, CDR2 LQKENI, per germline. This CDR3 is built from 17 residues. CDR3 DNA sequence: TGTGCCAGCTCACCACCGGGACTAGCGGGAGGGAGGAATGAGCAGTTCTTC. Translating it yields CASSPPGLAGGRNEQFF. Variable domain in full (rest from reference TRBV18 and TRBJ2-1): NAGVMQNPRHLVRRRGQEARLRCSPMKGHSHVYWYRQLPEEGLKFMVYLQKENIIDESGMPKERFSAEFPKEGPSILRIQQVVRGDSAAYFCASSPPGLAGGRNEQFFGPGTRLTVL.

The sample holds a few counts of this clone. J is TRBJ2-3 and V is TRBV2, with D possibly TRBD2 on 5 matching bases. V was clipped by 5 bases and J by 3 bases, with 9 bases between them. The CDR3 extends over 13 amino acids. Germline V gives CDR1 SNHLY, CDR2 FYNNEI. The CDR3 sequence is CASSQLGTDTQYF. CDR3 DNA: TGTGCCAGCAGTCAACTAGGGACAGATACGCAGTATTTT.

The J gene is TRBJ2-1, the V gene TRBV27; 14 nucleotides agree with TRBD2. Germline V lookup: CDR1 MNHEY, CDR2 SMNVEV (reference sequence). The J segment lost 9 bases and the V segment lost 4 bases, leaving 11 bases of the junction unmatched. This CDR3 contains 17 residues. CDR3 DNA: TGTGCCAGCAGTTCTTCCGGGACTAGCGGGAGTAGAGGTGAGCAGTTCTTC. Translation gives CASSSSGTSGSRGEQFF.

This sequence joins TRBV6-5 and TRBJ2-1; 9 bases match TRBD2. The CDR3 sequence is 15 residues long. CDR1 and CDR2 (germline): MNHEY, SVGAGI. V was clipped by 9 bases and J by 8 bases; unmatched bases: 14. CDR3: CASSTGTSKSYEQFF. The CDR3 DNA sequence: TGTGCCAGTAGTACCGGGACTAGCAAGAGTTATGAGCAGTTCTTC.

The rearrangement links TRBV5-1 to TRBJ1-5, with TRBD1 matching over 8 bases. V lost 3 bases, J lost 4 bases, and 3 bases stayed unmatched. From germline, CDR1 is SGHRS and CDR2 YFSETQ. CDR3 length: 14 residues. This chain's CDR3 is CASSSTGGNQPQHF. DNA of the CDR3: TGCGCCAGCAGCTCCACAGGGGGAAATCAGCCCCAGCATTTT.

This clone appeared once. The CDR3 DNA sequence: TGTGCCAGCAGCCGATCCTCAGGGACTAGCGGGAGCACAGATACGCAGTATTTT. Translating it yields CASSRSSGTSGSTDTQYF. The J gene is TRBJ2-3, the V gene TRBV14; TRBD2 aligns across 12 bases. The CDR3 consists of 18 residues. The V and J ends lost 4 bases and 0 bases, in that order; junction bases with no gene match: 8. Looked up from germline, CDR1 is SGHDN and CDR2 is FVKESK.

The chain combines TRBV5-1 with TRBJ1-5; 8 bases are a match to TRBD1. J gave up 5 bases and V 4 bases, and 11 bases lay outside the gene matches. This CDR3 has 16 residues. Germline V CDR1 and CDR2: SGHRS, YFSETQ. The CDR3 sequence: CASSLSGQAGDQPQHF. The CDR3 coding sequence is TGCGCCAGCAGCCTATCGGGACAGGCGGGGGATCAGCCCCAGCATTTT. Full variable domain (missing parts from reference TRBV5-1 and TRBJ1-5): KAGVTQTPRYLIKTRGQQVTLSCSPISGHRSVSWYQQTPGQGLQFLFEYFSETQRNKGNFPGRFSGRQFSNSRSEMNVSTLELGDSALYLCASSLSGQAGDQPQHFGDGTRLSIL.

This sequence joins TRBV5-1 and TRBJ2-5; TRBD2 might be the D (7 bases). Germline values: CDR1 SGHRS, CDR2 YFSETQ. The CDR3 has 17 amino acids. V shed 4 bases and J shed 1 base, with 20 bases lying between them. CDR3 loop: CASSVRGGLSSQETQYF. The CDR3 region has the DNA TGCGCCAGCAGCGTCCGAGGGGGACTATCTTCCCAAGAGACCCAGTACTTC.

The CDR3 nucleotides read TGTGCCTGGAGCGCGGGGTGGACGCAGTATTTT. Protein product: CAWSAGWTQYF. The chain couples TRBV30 to TRBJ2-3, with TRBD2 as a possible D gene (6 bases). Per the germline V gene, CDR1 is GTSNPN and CDR2 is SVGIG (reference sequence). V dropped 3 bases and J dropped 9 bases, with 10 bases sitting between them. The CDR3 runs to 11 residues.

J is TRBJ2-5 and V is TRBV27; D possibly corresponds to TRBD2 (6 bases). Germline V gives CDR1 MNHEY, CDR2 SMNVEV (reference sequence). The CDR3 has 13 amino acids. Trimming cost V 5 bases and J 3 bases, with 10 bases left between them. The CDR3 DNA is TGTGCCAGCAGTAGGGAGGTCAAAGAGACCCAGTACTTC. It yields the protein CASSREVKETQYF.

The gene calls are TRBV18 and TRBJ1-1; D gene uncertain. Germline values: CDR1 KGHSH, CDR2 LQKENI. Trimming took off 3 bases at V and 1 base at J, with 9 bases between the two ends. The CDR3 has 14 amino acids. The CDR3 bases are TGTGCCAGCTCACCTGTGGCACAGAACACTGAAGCTTTCTTT. Protein sequence: CASSPVAQNTEAFF.

J is TRBJ2-7 and V is TRBV6-5; TRBD2 matches 15 bases. The CDR3 runs to 16 residues. Germline V gene lookup returns CDR1 MNHEY and CDR2 SVGAGI. The trim removed 4 bases at V and 3 bases at J, leaving 4 bases unmatched. CDR3 amino acids: CASSSGGLAGGYEQYF. The CDR3 DNA reads as TGTGCCAGCAGTTCGGGGGGACTAGCGGGGGGCTACGAGCAGTACTTC.

The chain has TRBV9 and TRBJ1-2; TRBD1 matches at 8 bases. Per the germline V gene, CDR1 is SGDLS and CDR2 is YYNGEE. The CDR3 is made up of 14 amino acids. V shed 0 bases and J 8 bases; nucleotides not matched to a gene: 6. The CDR3 DNA sequence: TGTGCCAGCAGCGTAGACCCAGGGGGCGACGGCTACACCTTC. Its translation is CASSVDPGGDGYTF.

The chain links TRBV11-3 to TRBJ2-6; possibly TRBD2 for D (5 bases). Trimming left V 3 bases short and J 0 bases short, with 15 bases between. CDR3 length: 18 amino acids. Per the germline V gene, CDR1 is SGHNT and CDR2 is YENEEA. CDR3 in amino acids: CASSLIRSGNSGANVLTF. The CDR3 bases are TGTGCCAGCAGCTTGATTCGGTCCGGGAACTCTGGGGCCAACGTCCTGACTTTC.

This sequence joins TRBV5-5 and TRBJ2-7, with 7 bases identical to TRBD2. The CDR3 totals 15 residues. Germline trimming cut 0 bases from V and 0 bases from J; bases unmatched to any gene: 3. CDR1 and CDR2 from the germline V gene are SGHKS and YYEKEE (reference sequence). This CDR3 reads CASSLEGGLSYEQYF. The CDR3 DNA sequence: TGTGCCAGCAGCTTGGAGGGAGGGCTCTCCTACGAGCAGTACTTC.

Regarding this clone: Because the CDR3 is missing its conserved closing phenylalanine or tryptophan, this is likely a read error. The chain is built from TRBV5-4 and TRBJ2-7; TRBD2 matches 7 bases. Per the germline V gene, CDR1 is SGHNT and CDR2 is YYREEE (reference sequence). The CDR3 covers 13 residues. The junction had 5 bases not matched to a gene; V was cut back by 7 bases and J by 1 base. CDR3 bases: TGTGCCAGCTCGCGGGAGCCTTCCTACGAGCAGTACCTC. This translates into CASSREPSYEQYL.